One sample yielded the 5 T cell receptor beta chains listed below, sequenced in a study of cytomegalovirus exposure and HLA in healthy donors. Primers included in the PCR were 60 Vbeta and 13 Jbeta primers. Assay used: immunoSEQ multiplex PCR; TCRdb lists only in-frame clones, some missing. Among 120,000 or so clones listed, about 80% were seen once. Sample: PBMCs. Receptor source: a woman between 50 and 59 years old in good health and CMV-seropositive.

V gene TRBV11-3 combines with J gene TRBJ2-7, with D tentatively TRBD2 (5 bases). V was cut by 5 bases and J by 0 bases, with 14 bases left in between. The germline gives CDR1 SGHNT, CDR2 YENEEA. The CDR3 length is 15 residues. In DNA, the CDR3 is TGTGCCAGCAGCCCCCGACGGAGGAGCTCCTACGAGCAGTACTTC. Encoded protein: CASSPRRRSSYEQYF.

The J gene is TRBJ2-5, the V gene TRBV5-4; TRBD2 matches at 13 bases. The CDR3 sequence is 16 residues long. With 6 bases clipped from V and 4 bases from J, the junction kept 9 bases outside the gene matches. Germline CDR1 is SGHNT and CDR2 is YYREEE (reference sequence). CDR3 coding DNA: TGTGCCAGCACCCCGACTAGCGGGGGGCGGGGAGAGACCCAGTACTTC. Translation gives CASTPTSGGRGETQYF.

J is TRBJ1-4 and V is TRBV11-3, with D tentatively TRBD1 (6 bases). This CDR3 is 15 amino acids long. Trimming removed 0 bases from V and 10 bases from J, with 15 bases in between. Germline V lookup: CDR1 SGHNT, CDR2 YENEEA. CDR3 sequence (DNA): TGTGCCAGCAGCTTAGATCGACAGGACCAAGGAAAACTGTTTTTT. It translates to CASSLDRQDQGKLFF.

CDR3 sequence reads: CASSGDSGSNQPQHF. DNA for the CDR3: TGTGCCAGCAGTGGGGACAGTGGGAGCAATCAGCCCCAGCATTTT. The genes are TRBV6-5 and TRBJ1-5; 7 bases agree with TRBD1. Losses at the gene ends were 5 bases for V and 1 base for J; bases not matched to a gene: 5. From germline, CDR1 is MNHEY and CDR2 SVGAGI. The CDR3 covers 15 residues.

The chain is built from TRBV30 and TRBJ1-4, with 9 bases lining up with TRBD1. This CDR3 has 16 residues. Losses at the gene ends were 5 bases for V and 8 bases for J; bases not matched to a gene: 15. The germline CDR1 and CDR2 sequences are GTSNPN and SVGIG (reference sequence). The CDR3 spells CAWGTGPGQGKEKLFF. The CDR3, as DNA: TGTGCCTGGGGAACAGGACCGGGACAGGGTAAAGAAAAACTGTTTTTT.